The sequence of this T cell receptor beta chain was determined in a study of blood T cell repertoires in COVID-19. Study as a whole: Samples of COVID-19 (acute and convalescent) were obtained from the United States, Italy and Spain. PBMCs, B-cell-depleted T cells, or T cells provided the cDNA or gDNA that made up the material.

Trimming took off 0 bases at V and 6 bases at J, with 12 bases between the two ends. CDR1 and CDR2 from the germline V gene are MNHEY and SVGEGT. The CDR3 is 14 amino acids. Authors' methods: Using reference gene primer amplification, nucleated cell counts were estimated. TCRdb's copy holds only in-frame clones and misses some; the assay was immunoSEQ multiplex PCR. That table gives V, J and clone size, and the DNA gave D and trimming. The repertoire holds some 89,000 clones, 75% to 95% seen once, with 1.7% in the top ten. The sequence was collected from a man between 60 and 75 years old with acute or convalescent COVID-19. Sequencing was performed on peripheral blood. The V gene is TRBV6-2 or TRBV6-3, the J gene TRBJ2-7; no clear D. CDR3 sequence: CASSYSGGSFEQYV. The CDR3 DNA reads as TGTGCCAGCAGTTACTCAGGTGGTAGCTTCGAGCAGTACGTC.